These T cell receptor beta chains were read from a single sample in a study of identical twins. TCRdb fed the 5' RACE reads into MiXCR, producing one record per CDR3 protein. The repertoire holds around 650,000 distinct CDR3 sequences, just over 7% seen once, with roughly 1.6% in the top ten. These data also featured in a second study, about yellow fever vaccine responses in identical twins.

Sequenced sample: PBMCs. These receptors all come from a young woman in good health. CDR3s include the opening cysteine and the closing phenylalanine or tryptophan. Each record gives: clone size, V gene, D gene, J gene, CDR3 DNA, CDR3 protein. The D gene is left open where the match is weak. The size entry is marked missing in some rows and otherwise reads once, few, many or a size class.

few	TRBV3-1	TRBD1	TRBJ1-6	TGTGCCAGCAGCCAAGGCCAGGGGGGTTCACCCCTCCACTTT	CASSQGQGGSPLHF
few	TRBV2	NA	TRBJ1-1	TGTGCCAGCAGTGCCGAGGGTCCGAACACTGAAGCTTTCTTT	CASSAEGPNTEAFF
NA	TRBV2	NA	TRBJ1-1	TGTGCCAGCAGGGAGGACGAGACGAATACTGAAGCTTTCTTT	CASREDETNTEAFF
NA	TRBV7-2	NA	TRBJ1-4	TGTGCCAGCGCCGGTGGGGGTCTGGGGGGTGAACTGTTTTTT	CASAGGGLGGELFF
few	TRBV12-3/TRBV12-4	NA	TRBJ1-1	TGTGCCAGCTTCCGCAGTAAGGGAGGGAGTGAAGCTTTCTTT	CASFRSKGGSEAFF
many	TRBV3-1	TRBD1	TRBJ1-5	TGTGCCAGCAGCCCCGGGACAGGGGGCAATCAGCCCCAGCATTTT	CASSPGTGGNQPQHF
many	TRBV20-1	NA	TRBJ1-4	TGCAGTGCTAGGGACGTCCCTGGGGAAAAACTGTTTTTT	CSARDVPGEKLFF
NA	TRBV19	TRBD2	TRBJ2-3	TGTGCCAGTAGAACCGCAGCGGGAGTGACAGATACGCAGTATTTT	CASRTAAGVTDTQYF
NA	TRBV20-1	TRBD2	TRBJ2-3	TGCAGTGCGGACAGAAGCGGGAGTCGCACAGATACGCAGTATTTT	CSADRSGSRTDTQYF
NA	TRBV19	NA	TRBJ1-4	TGTGCCAGTGGTGGGCAACAGCCCGGAGAAAAACTGTTTTTT	CASGGQQPGEKLFF
many	TRBV21-1	NA	TRBJ1-4	TGTGCCAGCTCCCGGACAGGGGGTACTGAAAAACTGTTTTTT	CASSRTGGTEKLFF
many	TRBV7-2	TRBD2	TRBJ2-1	TGTGCCAGCACCTTTAGCGGGAGCTCCTACAATGAGCAGTTCTTC	CASTFSGSSYNEQFF
few	TRBV2	NA	TRBJ1-6	TGTGCCAGCAGGGGAGGGACGGCCAATTCACCCCTCCACTTT	CASRGGTANSPLHF
few	TRBV29-1	NA	TRBJ1-1	TGCAGCGTTGTACGAACGAACACTGAAGCTTTCTTT	CSVVRTNTEAFF
many	TRBV2	NA	TRBJ1-5	TGTGCCAGCAGTGAGTGGGGCCCCCTATTCAGCAATCAGCCCCAGCATTTT	CASSEWGPLFSNQPQHF
few	TRBV3-1	NA	TRBJ2-6	TGTGCCAGCAGCCAACAACGTAGCTCTGGGGCCAACGTCCTGACTTTC	CASSQQRSSGANVLTF
NA	TRBV4-1	NA	TRBJ2-4	TGCGCCAGCAGCCAAGTAGTGTGGGGGACCAGGGTTCTAGCCAAAAACATTCAGTACTTC	CASSQVVWGTRVLAKNIQYF
many	TRBV12-3/TRBV12-4	NA	TRBJ1-1	TGTGCCAGCAGTTTAAGGGGAGGGAACACTGAAGCTTTCTTT	CASSLRGGNTEAFF
many	TRBV3-1	NA	TRBJ2-1	TGTGCCAGCAGCCAAGTAGTACTAGCTGCCCGAGAATACAATGAGCAGTTCTTC	CASSQVVLAAREYNEQFF
NA	TRBV7-2	TRBD2	TRBJ2-5	TGTGCCAGCAGCCAGGGGACTAGCGGGAGGCTAGAGACCCAGTACTTC	CASSQGTSGRLETQYF
NA	TRBV19	TRBD1	TRBJ2-5	TGTGCCAGTAGTATACGATCCGGGACAGGGGCCGTACAAGAGACCCAGTACTTC	CASSIRSGTGAVQETQYF
few	TRBV10-3	TRBD1	TRBJ1-5	TGTGCCATCAGTGCGGGACAGGATCAGCCCCAGCATTTT	CAISAGQDQPQHF
NA	TRBV27	TRBD1	TRBJ2-2	TGTGCCAGCAGGAGGACAGGGACGGCCGGGGAGCTGTTTTTT	CASRRTGTAGELFF
few	TRBV5-1	TRBD2	TRBJ2-1	TGCGCCAGCAGCTTGGCCGGGACTACCCGCAATGAGCAGTTCTTC	CASSLAGTTRNEQFF
NA	TRBV28	TRBD2	TRBJ2-3	TGTGCCAGCAGTCCTCTTAGCGGGGGGGCCCCAGATACGCAGTATTTT	CASSPLSGGAPDTQYF
few	TRBV7-6	TRBD2	TRBJ2-7	TGTGCCAGCAGCTTAGCGCCGGTCGGGGGGAGCGAGCAGTACTTC	CASSLAPVGGSEQYF
few	TRBV5-1	NA	TRBJ1-6	TGCGCCAGCAGCCCCGAGCCGGGACACTCACCCCTCCACTTT	CASSPEPGHSPLHF
NA	TRBV4-1	TRBD2	TRBJ2-2	TGCGCCAGCAGCCAAGATCTCGGACTAGCGGGAGTTTCGAACACCGGGGAGCTGTTTTTT	CASSQDLGLAGVSNTGELFF
many	TRBV6-5	TRBD2	TRBJ2-2	TGTGCCAGCAGTTACGGGCGGGGGAGGACCGGGGAGCTGTTTTTT	CASSYGRGRTGELFF
many	TRBV12-3/TRBV12-4	NA	TRBJ2-1	TGTGCCAGCAGTTTGGTTGAGCAGTTCTTC	CASSLVEQFF
few	TRBV6-5	TRBD2	TRBJ2-2	TGTGCCAGCAGTTACTCGAGATTTAGCGGGGCCCCGAACACCGGGGAGCTGTTTTTT	CASSYSRFSGAPNTGELFF
NA	TRBV7-6	TRBD1	TRBJ2-2	TGTGCCAGCAGCCTTGGACAGGGGGTATCCGGGGAGATGTTTTTT	CASSLGQGVSGEMFF
many	TRBV12-3/TRBV12-4	TRBD2	TRBJ2-3	TGTGCCAGCAGTTCCGGACTAGCGGGAGTAGGAACAGATACGCAGTATTTT	CASSSGLAGVGTDTQYF
many	TRBV12-3/TRBV12-4	NA	TRBJ1-5	TGTGCCAGCACCCCGGGGAGTTATCAGCCCCAGCATTTT	CASTPGSYQPQHF
NA	TRBV14	NA	TRBJ2-2	TGTGCCAGCAGCCGGGAGCACCTGAACACCGGGGAGCTGTTTTTT	CASSREHLNTGELFF
few	TRBV15	TRBD1	TRBJ2-7	TGTGCCACCAGCATCGGGACAGTCTACGAGCAGTACTTC	CATSIGTVYEQYF
NA	TRBV7-2	NA	TRBJ2-5	TGTGCCAGCGGGGAAGTGTGGCGCAACCAAGAGACCCAGTACTTC	CASGEVWRNQETQYF
NA	TRBV11-2	NA	TRBJ2-2	TGTGCCAGCAGCTTGGATACGGGTGGCATAAGGGGGGAGCTGTTTTTT	CASSLDTGGIRGELFF
few	TRBV6-1	TRBD1	TRBJ2-3	TGTGCCAGCAGTGGACAGGGGGATCTAAGGACAGATACGCAGTATTTT	CASSGQGDLRTDTQYF
NA	TRBV29-1	NA	TRBJ2-5	TGCAGCGTTGGACGGTACCAAGAGACCCAGTACTTC	CSVGRYQETQYF
many	TRBV6-5	NA	TRBJ2-3	TGTGCCAGCAGCCAGACCGGGGATACGCAGTATTTT	CASSQTGDTQYF
few	TRBV20-1	NA	TRBJ1-2	TGCAGTGCTAGAGTATCAGTCCTCTATGGCTACACCTTC	CSARVSVLYGYTF
few	TRBV7-2	TRBD2	TRBJ2-1	TGTGCCAGCAGCTTATATGGGGGGACCGGACTAGTCCAGTTCTTC	CASSLYGGTGLVQFF
few	TRBV27	NA	TRBJ2-7	TGTGCCAGCAGTTTGGGGCCTCCGGGAACTGGGTACGAGCAGTACTTC	CASSLGPPGTGYEQYF
NA	TRBV7-3	TRBD2	TRBJ2-1	TGTGCCAGCAGCTTAGGTGGGACTAGCAAGCAGGAGCAGTTCTTC	CASSLGGTSKQEQFF
NA	TRBV5-6	NA	TRBJ2-5	TGTGCCAGCAGTCCCTTCCTAGGTTATGAGACCCAGTACTTC	CASSPFLGYETQYF